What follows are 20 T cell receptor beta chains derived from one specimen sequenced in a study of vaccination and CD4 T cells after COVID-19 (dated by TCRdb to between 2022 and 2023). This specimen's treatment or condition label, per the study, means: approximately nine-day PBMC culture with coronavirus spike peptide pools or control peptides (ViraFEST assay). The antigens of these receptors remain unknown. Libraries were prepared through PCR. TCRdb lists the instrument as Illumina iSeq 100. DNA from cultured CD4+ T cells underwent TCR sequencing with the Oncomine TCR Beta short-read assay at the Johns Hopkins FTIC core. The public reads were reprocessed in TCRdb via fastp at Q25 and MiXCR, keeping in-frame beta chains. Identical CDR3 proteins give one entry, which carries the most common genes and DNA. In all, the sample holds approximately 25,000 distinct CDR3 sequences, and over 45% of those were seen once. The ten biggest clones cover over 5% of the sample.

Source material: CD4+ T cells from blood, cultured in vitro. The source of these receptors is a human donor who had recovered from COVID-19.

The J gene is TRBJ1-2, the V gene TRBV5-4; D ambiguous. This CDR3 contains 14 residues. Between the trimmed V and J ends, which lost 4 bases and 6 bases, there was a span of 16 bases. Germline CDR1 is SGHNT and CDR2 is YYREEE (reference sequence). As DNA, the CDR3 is TGTGCCAGCAGCGAGGTCCAAACCGAACATGGCTACACCTTC. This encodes CASSEVQTEHGYTF.

Here the CDR3 reads CSVESGQANTEAFF. The CDR3 DNA follows: TGCAGCGTTGAGTCAGGACAGGCTAACACTGAAGCTTTCTTT. This chain uses TRBV29-1 with TRBJ1-1; 7 nucleotides line up with TRBD1. Germline-derived CDR1 and CDR2 are SQVTM and ANQGSEA. The CDR3 consists of 14 residues. The V segment lost 3 bases and the J segment 2 bases; nucleotides outside the gene matches: 6.

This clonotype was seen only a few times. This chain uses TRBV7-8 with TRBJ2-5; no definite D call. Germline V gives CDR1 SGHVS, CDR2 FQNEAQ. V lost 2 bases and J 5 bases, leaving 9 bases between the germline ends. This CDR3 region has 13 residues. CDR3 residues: CASSLRRLETQYF. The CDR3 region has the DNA TGTGCCAGCAGCTTACGACGGCTGGAGACCCAGTACTTC.

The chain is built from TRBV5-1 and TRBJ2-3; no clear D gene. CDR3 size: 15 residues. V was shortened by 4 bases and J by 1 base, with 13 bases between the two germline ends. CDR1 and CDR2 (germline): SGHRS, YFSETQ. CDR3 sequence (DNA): TGCGCCAGCAGCCCCCCTGAAGACGGCACAGATACGCAGTATTTT. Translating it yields CASSPPEDGTDTQYF.

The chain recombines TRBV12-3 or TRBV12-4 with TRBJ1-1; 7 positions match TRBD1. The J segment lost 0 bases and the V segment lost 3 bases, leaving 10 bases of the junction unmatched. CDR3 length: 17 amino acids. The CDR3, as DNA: TGTGCCAGCAGTTTCCTGGGCAGGGGGGATATGAACACTGAAGCTTTCTTT. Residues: CASSFLGRGDMNTEAFF.

CDR3 protein: CSVPRPQGAIGELFF. As DNA, the CDR3 is TGCAGCGTCCCCCGGCCACAGGGGGCTATCGGGGAGCTGTTTTTT. The chain combines TRBV29-1 with TRBJ2-2, with TRBD1 matching over 9 bases. CDR1 and CDR2 from the germline V gene are SQVTM and ANQGSEA. Trimming cost V 6 bases and J 7 bases; bases outside gene matches: 12. The CDR3 has 15 residues.

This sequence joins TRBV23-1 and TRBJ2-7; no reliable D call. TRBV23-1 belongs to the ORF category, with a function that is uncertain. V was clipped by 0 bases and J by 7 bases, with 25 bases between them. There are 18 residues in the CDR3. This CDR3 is CASSQSKGPKFGLREQYF. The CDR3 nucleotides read TGCGCCAGCAGTCAATCGAAGGGCCCGAAGTTTGGTTTAAGGGAGCAGTACTTC.

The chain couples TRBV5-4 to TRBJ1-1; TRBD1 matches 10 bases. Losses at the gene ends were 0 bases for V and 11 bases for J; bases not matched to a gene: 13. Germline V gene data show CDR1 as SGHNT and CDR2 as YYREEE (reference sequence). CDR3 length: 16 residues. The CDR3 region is CASSLGGIKDRGQAFF. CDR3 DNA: TGTGCCAGCAGCTTGGGGGGGATTAAAGACAGGGGGCAGGCTTTCTTT.

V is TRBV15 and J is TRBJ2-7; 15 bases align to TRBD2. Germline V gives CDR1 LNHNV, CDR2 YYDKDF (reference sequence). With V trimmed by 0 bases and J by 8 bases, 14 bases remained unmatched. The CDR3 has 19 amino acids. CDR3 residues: CATSREVPLGLAGGGQQYF. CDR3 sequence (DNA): TGTGCCACCAGCAGAGAGGTCCCGCTGGGACTAGCGGGGGGTGGCCAGCAGTACTTC.

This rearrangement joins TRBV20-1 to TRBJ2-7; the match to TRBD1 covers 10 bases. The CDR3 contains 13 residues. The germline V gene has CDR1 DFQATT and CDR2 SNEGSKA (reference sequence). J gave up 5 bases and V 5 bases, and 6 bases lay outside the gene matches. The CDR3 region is CSAARDRGDEQYF. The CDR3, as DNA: TGCAGTGCTGCTCGGGACAGGGGCGACGAGCAGTACTTC.

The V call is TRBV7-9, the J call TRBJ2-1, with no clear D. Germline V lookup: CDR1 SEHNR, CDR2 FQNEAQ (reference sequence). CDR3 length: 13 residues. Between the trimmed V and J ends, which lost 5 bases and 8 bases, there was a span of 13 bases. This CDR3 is CASSLRAGDEQFF. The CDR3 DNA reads TGTGCCAGCAGCCTCCGGGCTGGCGATGAGCAGTTCTTC.

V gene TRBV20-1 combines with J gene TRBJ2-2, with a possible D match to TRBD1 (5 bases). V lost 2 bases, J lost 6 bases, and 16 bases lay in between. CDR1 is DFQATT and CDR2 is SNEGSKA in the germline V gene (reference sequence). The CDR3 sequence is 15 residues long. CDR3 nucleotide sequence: TGCAGTGCTAGAAATCCCAGGGTTCTCGCCGGGGAGCTGTTTTTT. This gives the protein CSARNPRVLAGELFF.

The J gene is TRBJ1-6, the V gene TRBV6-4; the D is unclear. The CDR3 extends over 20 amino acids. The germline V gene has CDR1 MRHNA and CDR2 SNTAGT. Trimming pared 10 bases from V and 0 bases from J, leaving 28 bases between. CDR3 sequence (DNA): TGTGCCACTTATCCCCCTGGCAGCTATGACTCCAGCTCCTATAATTCACCCCTCCACTTT. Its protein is CATYPPGSYDSSSYNSPLHF.

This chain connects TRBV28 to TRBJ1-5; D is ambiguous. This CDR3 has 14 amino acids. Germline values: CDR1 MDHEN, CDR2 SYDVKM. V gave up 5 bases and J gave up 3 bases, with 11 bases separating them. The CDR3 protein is CASSLLHPNQPQHF. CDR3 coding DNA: TGTGCCAGCAGTCTCCTCCATCCCAATCAGCCCCAGCATTTT.

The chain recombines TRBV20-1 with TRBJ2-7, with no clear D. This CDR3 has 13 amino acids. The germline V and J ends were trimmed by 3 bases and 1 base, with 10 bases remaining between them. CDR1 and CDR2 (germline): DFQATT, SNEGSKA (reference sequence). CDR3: CSARKTASYEQYF. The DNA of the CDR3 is TGCAGTGCTAGGAAAACAGCGTCCTACGAGCAGTACTTC.

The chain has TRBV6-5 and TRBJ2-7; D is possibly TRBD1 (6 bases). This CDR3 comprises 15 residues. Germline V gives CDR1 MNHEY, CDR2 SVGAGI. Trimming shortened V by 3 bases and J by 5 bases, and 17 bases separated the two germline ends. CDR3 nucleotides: TGTGCCAGCAGTTATGCGATTAGGGGGTTAAACGAGCAGTACTTC. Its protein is CASSYAIRGLNEQYF.

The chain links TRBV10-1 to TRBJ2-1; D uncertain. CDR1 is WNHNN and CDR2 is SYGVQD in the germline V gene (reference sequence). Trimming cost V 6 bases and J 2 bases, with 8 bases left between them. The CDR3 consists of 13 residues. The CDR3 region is CASSPVAYNEQFF. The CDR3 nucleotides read TGCGCCAGCAGCCCCGTCGCCTACAATGAGCAGTTCTTC.

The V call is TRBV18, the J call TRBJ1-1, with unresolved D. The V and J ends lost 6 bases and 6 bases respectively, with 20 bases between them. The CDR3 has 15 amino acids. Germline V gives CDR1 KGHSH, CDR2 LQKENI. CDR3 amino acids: CASSRPPGEDAEAFF. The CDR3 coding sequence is TGTGCCAGCTCCCGACCCCCGGGAGAAGATGCTGAAGCTTTCTTT.

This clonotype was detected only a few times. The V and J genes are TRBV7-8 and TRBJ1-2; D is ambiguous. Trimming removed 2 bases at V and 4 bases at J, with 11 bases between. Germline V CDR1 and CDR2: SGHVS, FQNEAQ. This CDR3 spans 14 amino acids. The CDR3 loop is CASSLRVLGYGYTF. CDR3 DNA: TGTGCCAGCAGCTTAAGGGTTCTGGGCTATGGCTACACCTTC.

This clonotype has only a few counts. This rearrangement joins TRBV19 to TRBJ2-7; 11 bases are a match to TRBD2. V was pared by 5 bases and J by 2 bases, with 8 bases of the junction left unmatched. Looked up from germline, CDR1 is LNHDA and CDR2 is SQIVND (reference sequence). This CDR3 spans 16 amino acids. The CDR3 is CASSLSSGGTTYEQYF. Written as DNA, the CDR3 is TGTGCCAGTAGTCTCTCTAGCGGGGGGACGACCTACGAGCAGTACTTC.